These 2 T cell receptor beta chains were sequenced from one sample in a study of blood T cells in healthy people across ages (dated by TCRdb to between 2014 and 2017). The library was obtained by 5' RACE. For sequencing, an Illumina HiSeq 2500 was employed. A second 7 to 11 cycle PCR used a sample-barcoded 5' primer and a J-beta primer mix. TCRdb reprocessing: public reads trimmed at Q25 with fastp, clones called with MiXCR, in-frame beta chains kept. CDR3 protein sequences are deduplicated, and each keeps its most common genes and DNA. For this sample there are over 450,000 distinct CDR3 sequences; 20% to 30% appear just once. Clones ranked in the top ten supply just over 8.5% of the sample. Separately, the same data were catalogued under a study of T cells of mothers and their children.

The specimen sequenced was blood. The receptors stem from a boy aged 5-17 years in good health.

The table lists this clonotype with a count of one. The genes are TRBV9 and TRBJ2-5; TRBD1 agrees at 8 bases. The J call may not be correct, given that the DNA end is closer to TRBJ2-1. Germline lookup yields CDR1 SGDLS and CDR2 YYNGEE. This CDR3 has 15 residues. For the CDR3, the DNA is TGTGCCAGCAGCGTAGAACAGGGGGAAGGCGATGAGCAGTTCTTC. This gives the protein CASSVEQGEGDEQFF.

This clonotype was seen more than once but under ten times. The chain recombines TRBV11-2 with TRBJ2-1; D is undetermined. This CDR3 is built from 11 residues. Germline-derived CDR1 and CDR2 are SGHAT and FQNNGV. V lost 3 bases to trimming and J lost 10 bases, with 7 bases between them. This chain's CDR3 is CASSLLQEQFF. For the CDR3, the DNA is TGTGCCAGCAGCTTGTTACAGGAGCAGTTCTTC.